The 31 T cell receptor beta chains reported below all come from one sample, sequenced in a study of shared clonotypes between healthy human individuals. Data came from immunoSEQ multiplex PCR; TCRdb stores just in-frame clones and leaves some out. Among over 300,000 clones, around 90% were seen once, and the ten largest hold 15% to 20%. The source material was memory CD8+ T cells sorted from blood. The subset: CD45RO+ cells pooled with CCR7-negative TemRA cells. Every receptor here comes from a man between 18 and 35 years old in good health.

In this sample, this clone turned up a few times. The chain recombines TRBV7-9 with TRBJ2-7; the D is unclear. Germline CDR1 reads SEHNR; CDR2 reads FQNEAQ (reference sequence). Trimming stripped 11 bases from V and 2 bases from J, with 13 bases between. The CDR3 totals 12 residues. As DNA, the CDR3 is TGTGCCGGCGGTACAGAAGCCTACGAGCAGTACTTC. The encoded protein is CAGGTEAYEQYF.

J is TRBJ2-7 and V is TRBV11-2; D may correspond to TRBD1 or TRBD2 (6 bases each). V was pared by 4 bases and J by 2 bases, with 15 bases between. The germline V gene has CDR1 SGHAT and CDR2 FQNNGV. The CDR3 has 15 amino acids. The CDR3 DNA reads TGTGCCAGCAGCTGGGGGGCGGGGCTGGCCTACGAGCAGTACTTC. Its protein is CASSWGAGLAYEQYF.

The V and J genes are TRBV4-3 and TRBJ2-6, with TRBD1 matching over 9 bases. Germline values: CDR1 LGHNA, CDR2 YSLEER. The CDR3 covers 18 residues. V lost 4 bases to trimming and J lost 2 bases; unmatched junction nucleotides: 9. As DNA, the CDR3 is TGCGCCAGCAGCCCCACCACAGGGGGCTTTCCTGGGGCCAACGTCCTGACTTTC. Its translation: CASSPTTGGFPGANVLTF.

The V call is TRBV4-2, the J call TRBJ1-6, with TRBD1 matching 7 bases. CDR1 and CDR2 from the germline V gene are LGHNA and YNFKEQ. CDR3 size: 18 residues. The J segment lost 5 bases and the V segment lost 0 bases, leaving 10 bases of the junction unmatched. The CDR3 bases are TGTGCCAGCAGCCAAGAGACAGGGATAAGACTGGATAATTCACCCCTCCACTTT. Residues: CASSQETGIRLDNSPLHF.

This chain connects TRBV11-2 to TRBJ2-1; possibly TRBD2 for D (6 bases). Germline lookup yields CDR1 SGHAT and CDR2 FQNNGV. There are 14 residues in the CDR3. Trimming cost V 5 bases and J 8 bases, with 16 bases left between them. This CDR3 reads CASSPNGPSDEQFF. The CDR3 DNA follows: TGTGCCAGCAGCCCGAATGGGCCTAGCGATGAGCAGTTCTTC. Full variable domain (remainder filled in from reference TRBV11-2 and TRBJ2-1): EAGVAQSPRYKIIEKRQSVAFWCNPISGHATLYWYQQILGQGPKLLIQFQNNGVVDDSQLPKDRFSAERLKGVDSTLKIQPAKLEDSAVYLCASSPNGPSDEQFFGPGTRLTVL.

The sample holds one count of this clone. J is TRBJ2-4 and V is TRBV30; D gene ambiguous. CDR3 size: 18 residues. Germline lookup yields CDR1 GTSNPN and CDR2 SVGIG (reference sequence). Trimming shortened V by 0 bases and J by 0 bases, and 18 bases separated the two germline ends. The CDR3 reads CAWSVSLSKLLAKNIQYF. DNA of the CDR3: TGTGCCTGGAGTGTATCCCTAAGCAAACTACTAGCCAAAAACATTCAGTACTTC.

V gene TRBV9 combines with J gene TRBJ2-7; 8 positions match TRBD1. The germline V gene has CDR1 SGDLS and CDR2 YYNGEE. CDR3 length: 15 residues. The trim removed 5 bases at V and 4 bases at J, leaving 11 bases unmatched. The CDR3 DNA follows: TGTGCCAGCAGTCAGGACAGGGACCGATTTTACGAGCAGTACTTC. This encodes CASSQDRDRFYEQYF.

This chain links TRBV2 with TRBJ2-1; no clear D gene. Trimming cost V 10 bases and J 2 bases, with 15 bases left between them. The CDR3 totals 14 residues. Per the germline V gene, CDR1 is SNHLY and CDR2 is FYNNEI. This CDR3 is CATLYASPYNEQFF. The DNA of the CDR3 is TGTGCCACTCTCTACGCTTCCCCCTACAATGAGCAGTTCTTC.

The V and J genes are TRBV2 and TRBJ2-7; TRBD2 aligns across 10 bases. Looked up from germline, CDR1 is SNHLY and CDR2 is FYNNEI. There are 13 residues in the CDR3. V dropped 8 bases and J dropped 4; count of bases not matched to a gene: 5. This CDR3 is CASGLAGDYEQYF. DNA for the CDR3: TGTGCCAGCGGGCTAGCGGGAGATTACGAGCAGTACTTC. The full variable domain, in which reference TRBV2 and TRBJ2-7 provide the parts outside the CDR3, is EPEVTQTPSHQVTQMGQEVILRCVPISNHLYFYWYRQILGQKVEFLVSFYNNEISEKSEIFDDQFSVERPDGSNFTLKIRSTKLEDSAMYFCASGLAGDYEQYFGPGTRLTVT.

The rearrangement uses TRBV30 and TRBJ2-7; TRBD2 is a possible D gene (6 bases). CDR3 length equals 14 residues. Germline V gene sequence: CDR1 GTSNPN, CDR2 SVGIG (reference sequence). V was shortened by 0 bases and J by 7 bases, with 16 bases between the two germline ends. The CDR3 nucleotides are TGTGCCTGGAGTGTAGATGGGGCCGGGAGTGAGCAGTACTTC. Translated: CAWSVDGAGSEQYF.

In this sample, this clone turned up once. The chain recombines TRBV6-5 with TRBJ2-5, with D uncertain. The CDR3 consists of 14 residues. Germline V gene sequence: CDR1 MNHEY, CDR2 SVGAGI. Trimming stripped 0 bases from V and 2 bases from J, with 7 bases between. The CDR3 DNA sequence: TGTGCCAGCAGTTACTCGATCCAACAAGAGACCCAGTACTTC. It encodes CASSYSIQQETQYF.

The chain couples TRBV7-8 to TRBJ1-2; D is ambiguous. The CDR3 consists of 16 residues. V lost 1 base and J 1 base, leaving 13 bases between the germline ends. Looked up from germline, CDR1 is SGHVS and CDR2 is FQNEAQ. The CDR3 nucleotides read TGTGCCAGCAGCTTAGGTGCAGCCAGAAATAACTATGGCTACACCTTC. As protein: CASSLGAARNNYGYTF.

In the case of this clone: Other DNA sequences in the sample encode the same CDR3. The genes are TRBV5-1 and TRBJ1-6; D remains unclear. This CDR3 is built from 13 residues. V lost 0 bases to trimming and J lost 7 bases, with 5 bases between them. Per germline, CDR1 SGHRS and CDR2 YFSETQ. The CDR3 sequence is CASSLEVNSPLHF. For the CDR3, the DNA is TGCGCCAGCAGCTTGGAAGTGAATTCACCCCTCCACTTT. The full variable domain, completed using reference TRBV5-1 and TRBJ1-6, is KAGVTQTPRYLIKTRGQQVTLSCSPISGHRSVSWYQQTPGQGLQFLFEYFSETQRNKGNFPGRFSGRQFSNSRSEMNVSTLELGDSALYLCASSLEVNSPLHFGNGTRLTVT.

This clone was detected only a few times. This sequence joins TRBV5-1 and TRBJ2-7; 11 bases fit TRBD1. V gave up 4 bases and J gave up 7 bases; unmatched junction bases: 7. The CDR3 extends over 14 amino acids. Germline CDR1 SGHRS, CDR2 YFSETQ. The CDR3 nucleotides are TGCGCCAGCAGCCCTGGGACAGGGGGATGGGAGCAGTACTTC. It encodes CASSPGTGGWEQYF. The full variable domain, rest sourced from reference TRBV5-1 and TRBJ2-7, is KAGVTQTPRYLIKTRGQQVTLSCSPISGHRSVSWYQQTPGQGLQFLFEYFSETQRNKGNFPGRFSGRQFSNSRSEMNVSTLELGDSALYLCASSPGTGGWEQYFGPGTRLTVT.

Comments on this clone: The same CDR3 can be traced to other DNA sequences in this sample. The J gene is TRBJ1-1, the V gene TRBV5-6, with D unresolved. Per germline, CDR1 SGHDT and CDR2 YYEEEE. The CDR3 totals 13 residues. With 0 bases removed from V and 0 bases from J, the gap between germline ends came to 3 bases. CDR3: CASSLDMNTEAFF. The CDR3 region has the DNA TGTGCCAGCAGCTTGGACATGAACACTGAAGCTTTCTTT.

This clone was detected many times. This chain connects TRBV5-6 to TRBJ2-7, with D perhaps matching TRBD2 (5 bases). The germline V gene encodes CDR1 SGHDT and CDR2 YYEEEE. The CDR3 sequence is 12 residues long. V shed 1 base and J shed 6 bases, with 8 bases lying between them. In DNA form, the CDR3 reads TGTGCCAGCAGCTTGTTAGCGACCGAGCAGTACTTC. As protein: CASSLLATEQYF.

The CDR3, as DNA: TGTGCCAGCCGCCCGACTCAAGGCGCGCAAGAGACCCAGTACTTC. Its translation: CASRPTQGAQETQYF. The chain links TRBV27 to TRBJ2-5; D is uncertain. CDR3 length: 15 amino acids. V was pared by 8 bases and J by 2 bases, with 18 bases between. Germline V gene data show CDR1 as MNHEY and CDR2 as SMNVEV (reference sequence).

The rearrangement joins TRBV5-1 to TRBJ2-1; D gene ambiguous. The ends were cut back, 5 bases at V and 10 bases at J, with 13 bases in the middle. The CDR3 length is 12 residues. Germline CDR1 is SGHRS and CDR2 is YFSETQ. The CDR3 spells CASSPFYEEQFF. CDR3 bases: TGCGCCAGCAGTCCATTCTACGAGGAGCAGTTCTTC. Combining the CDR3 with reference TRBV5-1 and TRBJ2-1 gives the whole variable domain KAGVTQTPRYLIKTRGQQVTLSCSPISGHRSVSWYQQTPGQGLQFLFEYFSETQRNKGNFPGRFSGRQFSNSRSEMNVSTLELGDSALYLCASSPFYEEQFFGPGTRLTVL.

The CDR3 sequence: CASSVYGGPYEQYF. CDR3 DNA: TGTGCCAGCAGCGTATACGGGGGACCCTACGAGCAGTACTTC. The J gene is TRBJ2-7, the V gene TRBV9, with D possibly TRBD2 on 6 matching bases. Trimming left V 1 base short and J 2 bases short, with 10 bases between. The CDR3 is made up of 14 amino acids. Germline V gene data show CDR1 as SGDLS and CDR2 as YYNGEE.

V and J are TRBV6-5 and TRBJ1-1, with D hard to call. CDR1 and CDR2 (germline): MNHEY, SVGAGI. The CDR3 loop spans 14 amino acids. V dropped 4 bases and J dropped 1 base, with 10 bases sitting between them. The CDR3 DNA is TGTGCCAGCAGTTTTGGGCCACAGAACACTGAAGCTTTCTTT. It specifies CASSFGPQNTEAFF.

The chain employs TRBV2 and TRBJ2-7; 9 nucleotides line up with TRBD1. J gave up 3 bases and V 2 bases, and 11 bases lay outside the gene matches. This CDR3 spans 17 amino acids. Germline V gene sequence: CDR1 SNHLY, CDR2 FYNNEI. CDR3 nucleotide sequence: TGTGCCAGCAGTGAATCTTTACAGGGGGCTAATATCTACGAGCAGTACTTC. This gives the protein CASSESLQGANIYEQYF.

The chain has TRBV7-8 and TRBJ2-3; unclear D gene. There are 14 residues in the CDR3. CDR1 and CDR2 from the germline V gene are SGHVS and FQNEAQ. V was shortened by 5 bases and J by 4 bases, with 13 bases between the two germline ends. The CDR3 DNA reads as TGTGCCAGCAGCCCATCCGGATCGGCAGATACGCAGTATTTT. Protein: CASSPSGSADTQYF. The full variable domain, in which reference TRBV7-8 and TRBJ2-3 provide the parts outside the CDR3, is GAGVSQSPRYKVAKRGQDVALRCDPISGHVSLFWYQQALGQGPEFLTYFQNEAQLDKSGLPSDRFFAERPEGSVSTLKIQRTQQEDSAVYLCASSPSGSADTQYFGPGTRLTVL.

The chain recombines TRBV4-1 with TRBJ2-3, with 13 nucleotides matching TRBD2. The J segment lost 0 bases and the V segment lost 1 base, leaving 4 bases of the junction unmatched. The CDR3 extends over 18 amino acids. Germline V gene data show CDR1 as MGHRA and CDR2 as YSYEKL. The CDR3 nucleotides are TGCGCCAGCAGCCAAGTCGGGACTAGCGGGACTAGCACAGATACGCAGTATTTT. Protein: CASSQVGTSGTSTDTQYF.

This sequence joins TRBV9 and TRBJ1-1, with D hard to call. Germline V CDR1 and CDR2: SGDLS, YYNGEE. This CDR3 has 13 amino acids. The germline V and J ends were trimmed by 4 bases and 1 base, with 8 bases remaining between them. As DNA, the CDR3 is TGTGCCAGCAGCTCCTGGAAGAACACTGAAGCTTTCTTT. As protein: CASSSWKNTEAFF.

The rearrangement joins TRBV2 to TRBJ1-4; D uncertain. CDR3 length: 17 amino acids. CDR1 is SNHLY and CDR2 is FYNNEI in the germline V gene. The V end was cut by 5 bases, the J end by 0 bases, with 16 bases between. Here the CDR3 DNA reads TGTGCCAGCAGTCCGCACGTAGGCAGAGCAACTAATGAAAAACTGTTTTTT. Residues: CASSPHVGRATNEKLFF. Full variable domain (remainder filled in from reference TRBV2 and TRBJ1-4): EPEVTQTPSHQVTQMGQEVILRCVPISNHLYFYWYRQILGQKVEFLVSFYNNEISEKSEIFDDQFSVERPDGSNFTLKIRSTKLEDSAMYFCASSPHVGRATNEKLFFGSGTQLSVL.

The chain is built from TRBV7-9 and TRBJ2-1; 9 positions agree with TRBD2. V trimming: 7 bases; J trimming: 7 bases; junction bases outside the gene matches: 14. This CDR3 is built from 16 residues. Germline assignment: CDR1 SEHNR and CDR2 FQNEAQ (reference sequence). The CDR3 coding sequence is TGTGCCAGCAATTCGGGAGCGGGAGGATGGGAGAATGAGCAGTTCTTC. Its protein product is CASNSGAGGWENEQFF.

The count of this clone is one. V and J are TRBV19 and TRBJ2-1, with no clear D. Trimming took off 3 bases at V and 4 bases at J, with 16 bases between the two ends. The CDR3 covers 16 residues. Germline assignment: CDR1 LNHDA and CDR2 SQIVND (reference sequence). The CDR3 DNA is TGTGCCAGTAGTATGAAGGCCTACAACCTTTACAATGAGCAGTTCTTC. It specifies CASSMKAYNLYNEQFF.

The gene calls are TRBV2 and TRBJ2-7, with 16 nucleotides matching TRBD2. Germline V gene lookup returns CDR1 SNHLY and CDR2 FYNNEI. The CDR3 loop spans 18 amino acids. The junction had 10 bases not matched to a gene; V was cut back by 7 bases and J by 1 base. For the CDR3, the DNA is TGTGCCAGCATGGGACTAGCGGGAGGGCTACAGCATTCCTACGAGCAGTACTTC. It yields the protein CASMGLAGGLQHSYEQYF.

The chain recombines TRBV2 with TRBJ2-7; TRBD2 might be the D (7 bases). Trimming removed 7 bases from V and 2 bases from J, with 12 bases in between. The CDR3 is made up of 13 amino acids. Germline CDR1 and CDR2: SNHLY and FYNNEI. CDR3 region: CASNRGGTYEQYF. The CDR3 nucleotides are TGTGCCAGCAACCGCGGGGGCACCTACGAGCAGTACTTC.

The V gene is TRBV9, the J gene TRBJ1-1; D is uncertain. CDR1 is SGDLS, CDR2 YYNGEE, per germline. The ends were cut back, 0 bases at V and 6 bases at J, with 12 bases in the middle. The CDR3 extends over 14 amino acids. CDR3 sequence reads: CASSVGVGAAEAFF. The CDR3 bases are TGTGCCAGCAGCGTAGGTGTGGGCGCTGCTGAAGCTTTCTTT. Complete variable domain (other parts from reference TRBV9 and TRBJ1-1): DSGVTQTPKHLITATGQRVTLRCSPRSGDLSVYWYQQSLDQGLQFLIQYYNGEERAKGNILERFSAQQFPDLHSELNLSSLELGDSALYFCASSVGVGAAEAFFGQGTRLTVV.

V gene TRBV6-1 combines with J gene TRBJ2-1, with TRBD1 as a possible D gene (6 bases). This CDR3 spans 18 amino acids. Germline V lookup: CDR1 MNHNS, CDR2 SASEGT. The V gene lost 2 bases and the J gene lost 8 bases, with 25 bases spanning the gap. CDR3 nucleotide sequence: TGTGCCAGCAGTGAAAGTGTGCAATACACCCCTTCAGGGGATGAGCAGTTCTTC. Encoded protein: CASSESVQYTPSGDEQFF.